This T cell receptor beta chain came from a study of response to subunit inactivated influenza vaccine. Points from the study as a whole: The study's authors posited that every seasonal influenza vaccination enlists few new T cells.

About this clonotype itself: Its specificity is not known.

V shed 5 bases, J shed 2 bases, and the junction held 12 bases outside the gene matches. Germline values: CDR1 SGHAT, CDR2 FQNNGV. CDR3 length: 19 amino acids. TCRdb passed the RT-PCR reads through MiXCR, listing each CDR3 protein once. The top ten clones hold under 3.5% of a sample with 500,000 to 550,000 distinct CDR3 sequences, around a quarter of them seen once. The data also belong to a second study, concerning T cells expressing NK-cell markers. According to that study: cDNA encoding TCR beta was synthesized via 5'RACE template switching incorporating UMIs.

The sequence was collected from a man between 45 and 60 years old who received an inactivated influenza vaccine. This chain connects TRBV11-2 to TRBJ2-7; TRBD2 matches 16 bases. Sequenced here: CD4+ T cells sorted from PBMCs, sampled roughly 12 days after vaccination. In DNA form, the CDR3 reads TGTGCCAGCAGCCTATCCGGGACTAGCGGGAGGGCCTTCGCCTACGAGCAGTACTTC. It yields the protein CASSLSGTSGRAFAYEQYF.